The sequence of this TCR beta chain was determined in a study of CD8+CD57+ T cells in acquired aplastic anemia. Study-level information: The sorted CD4+ and CD8+ cells yielded an average approximately 3.2 ug of DNA. Broader study findings: The CD8+ Simpson's diversity of patients and controls was not significantly different. Sharing between patients and controls was observed for around 30 CD8+ CDR3 sequences.

Previously, flow cytometry had revealed CD8+CD57+ cell expansion in the patients chosen for sequencing. Severe acquired aplastic anemia was present in all patients. Researchers used genomic DNA as the template to profile TCR beta VDJ and CDR3. One entry per CDR3 protein, called by TCRdb with MiXCR from the reads. The table records approximately 260,000 distinct CDR3 sequences, roughly 82% of them present only once. Worth noting for this clonotype: Antigen unknown. At one end, the junction sequence differs from germline, possibly due to a read error.

The CDR3 covers 13 residues. Germline-derived CDR1 and CDR2 are SGHTA and FQGTGA. The chain is built from TRBV7-3 and TRBJ2-1, with D maybe TRBD1 (6 bases). The sequencing sample was made of sorted CD4+, CD8+, or CD8+CD57+ T cells (not recorded which) from PBMCs. This sequence originates from a human donor with aplastic anemia. Written as DNA, the CDR3 is TGTGCCAGCAGTTTGCTTTCAGGGGATGAGGAGCTCTTC. This translates into CASSLLSGDEELF. The entire variable domain, with the rest obtained from reference TRBV7-3 and TRBJ2-1, is as follows: GAGVSQTPSNKVTEKGKYVELRCDPISGHTALYWYRQSLGQGPEFLIYFQGTGAADDSGLPNDRFFAVRPEGSVSTLKIQRTERGDSAVYLCASSLLSGDEELFGPGTRLTVL.